These 9 T cell receptor beta chains originate from one sample sequenced in a study of Ad26.COV2.S vaccination and SARS-CoV-2 variants. Sequencing was performed with immunoSEQ multiplex PCR; in TCRdb, only in-frame clones are kept and a portion is missing. The sample includes hundreds of thousands of clones, 75% to 95% of them seen just once. This sample's treatment: around 19 received Ad26.COV2.S at low or high dose, single or two shots; roughly five received placebo; per-sample allocation not given. The samples date from day 63 after the first vaccine or placebo injection. The sample in question was peripheral blood, obtained in a trial of Ad26.COV2.S vaccine versus placebo. Every receptor here comes from a person aged 18 to 59 who received the Ad26.COV2.S COVID-19 vaccine or a placebo.

This clone was seen only once. Different DNA sequences within this sample yield the same CDR3. This chain uses TRBV19 with TRBJ2-3; D remains ambiguous. This CDR3 region has 14 residues. Trimming pared 1 base from V and 2 bases from J, leaving 7 bases between. The germline V gene has CDR1 LNHDA and CDR2 SQIVND (reference sequence). The CDR3 DNA reads TGTGCCAGTAGTATAGGAGGAAACACAGATACGCAGTATTTT. Translation: CASSIGGNTDTQYF.

The genes are TRBV6-2 or TRBV6-3 and TRBJ1-1; no reliable D call. The CDR3 is 14 residues long. Germline CDR1 reads MNHEY; CDR2 reads SVGEGT. The germline V and J ends were trimmed by 4 bases and 0 bases, with 9 bases remaining between them. CDR3 loop: CASSSLPVNTEAFF. The CDR3 DNA reads as TGTGCCAGCAGTTCCCTCCCCGTGAACACTGAAGCTTTCTTT.

The V gene is TRBV7-9, the J gene TRBJ2-1; D may be TRBD2 (5 bases). CDR3 length equals 15 residues. Germline values: CDR1 SEHNR, CDR2 FQNEAQ (reference sequence). The germline V and J ends were trimmed by 4 bases and 6 bases, with 16 bases remaining between them. The chain's CDR3 is CASSSPWAGFNEQFF. CDR3 bases: TGTGCCAGCAGCTCCCCCTGGGCGGGCTTCAATGAGCAGTTCTTC.

In this sample, this clone turned up a few times. This sequence joins TRBV3-1 (or the pseudogene TRBV3-2) and TRBJ1-5; unclear D gene. CDR3 length equals 12 residues. V was clipped by 3 bases and J by 7 bases, with 7 bases between them. From germline, CDR1 is LGHDT and CDR2 YNNKEL (reference sequence). The CDR3 is CASSQGSQPQHF. The CDR3 DNA reads as TGTGCCAGCAGCCAGGGATCCCAGCCCCAGCATTTT.

The gene calls are TRBV11-2 and TRBJ1-2, with 7 bases lining up with TRBD1. Germline V gene lookup returns CDR1 SGHAT and CDR2 FQNNGV. CDR3 length: 18 residues. The ends lost 6 bases at V and 0 bases at J; junction bases unmatched: 16. The CDR3 loop reads CASRTLQGGPGSNYGYTF. The CDR3 DNA is TGTGCCAGCAGAACCCTGCAGGGGGGGCCGGGGTCTAACTATGGCTACACCTTC.

The genes are TRBV25-1 and TRBJ1-3; no clear D. The CDR3 totals 13 residues. The germline gives CDR1 MGHDK, CDR2 SYGVNS. V was pared by 5 bases and J by 1 base, with 6 bases between. The CDR3 loop reads CASSRGSGNTIYF. The CDR3 DNA follows: TGTGCCAGCAGTCGAGGATCTGGAAACACCATATATTTT. The variable domain in full, completed from reference TRBV25-1 and TRBJ1-3, reads EADIYQTPRYLVIGTGKKITLECSQTMGHDKMYWYQQDPGMELHLIHYSYGVNSTEKGDLSSESTVSRIRTEHFPLTLESARPSHTSQYLCASSRGSGNTIYFGEGSWLTVV.

This chain joins TRBV6-6 and TRBJ2-1; 11 nucleotides align to TRBD2. Per the germline V gene, CDR1 is MNHNY and CDR2 is SVGAGI (reference sequence). The CDR3 is 16 amino acids. After removal of 7 bases from V and 5 bases from J, the junction contained 10 bases not matched to a gene. DNA of the CDR3: TGTGCCAGCACCAAGCCGACTAGCGGGACCGACAATGAGCAGTTCTTC. This encodes CASTKPTSGTDNEQFF.

The rearrangement joins TRBV6-2 or TRBV6-3 to TRBJ2-7; TRBD1 agrees at 8 bases. V shed 5 bases, J shed 5 bases, and the junction held 11 bases outside the gene matches. This CDR3 is 15 amino acids long. Germline V lookup: CDR1 MNHEY, CDR2 SVGEGT. The CDR3 protein is CASSISGGARNEQYF. In DNA form, the CDR3 reads TGTGCCAGCAGTATATCAGGGGGCGCCAGGAACGAGCAGTACTTC.

The chain employs TRBV6-4 and TRBJ2-2, with D tentatively TRBD2 (6 bases). Germline V gene lookup returns CDR1 MRHNA and CDR2 SNTAGT. The V end was cut by 0 bases, the J end by 1 base, with 15 bases between. The CDR3 covers 18 residues. CDR3 sequence: CASSDSHGGSGNTGELFF. The CDR3 region has the DNA TGTGCCAGCAGTGACTCACACGGTGGTAGCGGGAACACCGGGGAGCTGTTTTTT.